The entry below describes one T cell receptor (beta chain). At least ten counts were recorded for this clonotype. Its antigen has not been determined. There are no base qualities to consult, and no much larger clone falls within one base. This sample was sequenced with an Illumina HiSeq 1500. Clones were called with MiXCR by TCRdb after fastp trimmed the public reads at Q25, and only in-frame beta chains were retained. Identical CDR3 proteins give one entry, which carries the most common genes and DNA. The table for this sample lists about 830,000 distinct CDR3 sequences; 32% of them were counted only once. Of the sample, roughly 12% is held by the ten largest clones. Relative to germline, V is 1 base shorter and J is 4 bases shorter, with 16 bases between their ends. The CDR3 holds 16 amino acids from the cysteine to the phenylalanine. The entry retains the CDR3 DNA only, 48 bases that are in frame from base 1. CDR1 MNHEY and CDR2 SVGEGT are derived from the germline V gene.

This sample was taken from a study of T cell repertoires in cytomegalovirus infection (dated by TCRdb to between 2018 and 2020). About the study as a whole: Recently identified HLA-C-restricted CMV epitopes, whose presentation resists viral immunomodulation, were targeted by peptide stimulations together with well-studied HLA-B-restricted epitopes. The HLA type of each donor mattered for the analysis, because public TCR beta signatures pointed to carriage of CMV infection along with the matching HLA type.

Points the paper makes about the study in general: The ex vivo response was dominated by HLA-C-restricted CMV-specific TCR beta clonotypes, and the single most frequent clonotype in two of eight donors was supplied by these HLA-C-restricted clonotypes. In both this cohort and an independent cohort of a few hundred donors, the cumulative frequency of public TCR beta family members distinguished carriers of CMV infection plus the relevant HLA type.

The treatment or condition label for this specimen denotes: in vitro stimulation with specific CMV peptide epitopes to enrich CMV-specific T cells. This TCR came from a human donor in good health (CMV status not recorded). Some clones in this sample may be carry-over from other donors' samples. Sequenced material: cultured CD8+ T cells from PBMCs, taken from culture after CMV antigen stimulation. The chain uses TRBV6-2 or TRBV6-3 and TRBJ1-1; tentative D gene TRBD1, with 5 bases matching. CDR3 region: CASSYWVQGRGTEAFF. The DNA is as follows: TGTGCCAGCAGTTACTGGGTGCAGGGCCGCGGCACTGAAGCTTTCTTT.